The rows below give T cell receptor beta chains drawn from one sample of a study of cytomegalovirus exposure and HLA in healthy donors. Method: immunoSEQ multiplex PCR; TCRdb's copy keeps in-frame clones and lacks some. The profile covers roughly 80,000 clones, with 60% to 75% appearing a single time and 15% to 20% taken by the ten largest. Source material: PBMCs. These receptors came from a woman aged 40 to 50 in good health and CMV-seropositive. CDR3s leave out the opening cysteine and the closing phenylalanine or tryptophan.

v_gene | CDR3aa
TRBV5-1 | ASSWSPGQGGGYT
TRBV19 | ASRVMGSSGANVLT
TRBV30 | ACAATLSYEQY
TRBV6-5 | ASSYGRAVAYEQY
TRBV27 | ASSLTSGGTNEQY
TRBV5-5 | ASSWPGQGVTYEQY
TRBV7-9 | ASSLAREGAF
TRBV5-1 | ASSLEAPRGEAF
TRBV23-1 | ASSQAYGTGKETQY
TRBV30 | AWSLVQGLEPEAF
TRBV5-1 | ASSLEQGGEKLF
TRBV6-5 | ASSFSSGSQY
TRBV4-1 | ASSQDWGQGPNERYT
TRBV20-1 | SAISTGDF
TRBV7-3 | ASSPRHVSSYNEQF
TRBV6-4 | ASRASRGHTEAF